These 11 T cell receptor beta chains came from one sample sequenced in a study of OX40 agonist ivuxolimab in advanced cancers. Sequenced by immunoSEQ multiplex PCR; TCRdb stores in-frame clones only, minus some. Here the sample spans about 12,000 clones, about 81% being singletons. The input for sequencing was CD4+ or CD8+ T cells sorted from blood, taken in a trial of the OX40 agonist ivuxolimab. The receptors stem from an adult with an advanced solid tumor such as melanoma, head and neck, liver or kidney cancer.

This clone was counted a few times. V gene TRBV27 combines with J gene TRBJ2-3; D unresolved. This CDR3 contains 13 residues. Germline CDR1 is MNHEY and CDR2 is SMNVEV (reference sequence). The germline V and J ends were trimmed by 2 bases and 11 bases, with 14 bases remaining between them. The CDR3 spells CASSLGPGTRQYF. CDR3 DNA: TGTGCCAGCAGTTTAGGCCCTGGCACCAGGCAGTATTTT.

The chain joins TRBV9 to TRBJ2-7; 7 nucleotides agree with TRBD2. CDR3 length: 14 amino acids. Germline V gene data show CDR1 as SGDLS and CDR2 as YYNGEE. The ends lost 3 bases at V and 2 bases at J; junction bases unmatched: 5. The CDR3 spells CASSAPGGTYEQYF. CDR3 bases: TGTGCCAGCAGCGCCCCCGGGGGGACCTACGAGCAGTACTTC.

A single count supports this clone. The chain employs TRBV7-6 and TRBJ2-2; TRBD2 might be the D (5 bases). The CDR3 length is 15 residues. The V end lost 4 bases, the J end lost 4 bases, and 13 bases lay between the germline ends. Germline loops: CDR1 SGHVS, CDR2 FNYEAQ. CDR3 in amino acids: CASSSRAVGTGELFF. CDR3 bases: TGTGCCAGCAGCTCTCGAGCGGTCGGCACCGGGGAGCTGTTTTTT.

CDR3 loop: CASSHWGTLENSPLHF. Here the CDR3 DNA reads TGCGCCAGCAGCCACTGGGGGACATTGGAAAATTCACCCCTCCACTTT. The chain couples TRBV4-1 to TRBJ1-6; a weak D match, TRBD1 (6 bases). Germline loops: CDR1 MGHRA, CDR2 YSYEKL. The germline V and J ends were trimmed by 3 bases and 7 bases, with 16 bases remaining between them. This CDR3 spans 16 amino acids.

The J gene is TRBJ1-2, the V gene TRBV28; TRBD1 matches at 9 bases. This CDR3 is 15 amino acids long. J was trimmed by 1 base and V by 7 bases; bases with no gene match: 7. Germline V gene sequence: CDR1 MDHEN, CDR2 SYDVKM. In nucleotides, the CDR3 is TGTGCCAGCACCCCCCAGGACAGGGGTAACTATGGCTACACCTTC. Its protein product is CASTPQDRGNYGYTF.

This clone was picked up a small number of times. The CDR3 protein is CASSFRDIYEQYF. Written as DNA, the CDR3 is TGTGCCAGCAGCTTCAGGGACATCTACGAGCAGTACTTC. The chain has TRBV7-9 and TRBJ2-7; tentative D call: TRBD1 (6 bases). Between the trimmed V and J ends, which lost 3 bases and 3 bases, there was a span of 9 bases. CDR1 and CDR2 (germline): SEHNR, FQNEAQ (reference sequence). The CDR3 runs 13 residues. The whole variable domain, filled in from reference TRBV7-9 and TRBJ2-7, reads DTGVSQNPRHKITKRGQNVTFRCDPISEHNRLYWYRQTLGQGPEFLTYFQNEAQLEKSRLLSDRFSAERPKGSFSTLEIQRTEQGDSAMYLCASSFRDIYEQYFGPGTRLTVT.

This chain links TRBV28 with TRBJ2-5; a weak D match, TRBD1 (6 bases). The V gene lost 4 bases and the J gene lost 0 bases, with 18 bases spanning the gap. The germline V gene has CDR1 MDHEN and CDR2 SYDVKM. The CDR3 sequence is 17 residues long. The DNA of the CDR3 is TGTGCCAGCAGTTCACTCTCGGGACACCAGTACCAAGAGACCCAGTACTTC. Translation gives CASSSLSGHQYQETQYF.

The genes are TRBV7-2 and TRBJ2-7; D may correspond to TRBD1 or TRBD2 (5 bases each). V was clipped by 1 base and J by 4 bases, with 8 bases between them. The CDR3 loop spans 13 amino acids. The germline gives CDR1 SGHTA, CDR2 FQGNSA. The CDR3, as DNA: TGTGCCAGCAGCTTAGGTTGGGGGTACGAGCAGTACTTC. This gives the protein CASSLGWGYEQYF.

The count of this clone is one. The chain is built from TRBV5-6 and TRBJ2-7, with unresolved D. Germline values: CDR1 SGHDT, CDR2 YYEEEE. Trimming removed 2 bases at V and 0 bases at J, with 0 bases between. There are 11 residues in the CDR3. CDR3 residues: CASSFSYEQYF. CDR3 nucleotide sequence: TGTGCCAGCAGCTTCTCCTACGAGCAGTACTTC.

The chain links TRBV6-5 to TRBJ2-1, with TRBD2 matching over 7 bases. With V trimmed by 2 bases and J by 7 bases, 5 bases remained unmatched. The CDR3 runs 14 residues. Germline CDR1 MNHEY, CDR2 SVGAGI. The DNA for the CDR3 is TGTGCCAGCAGTTACGCGGGGGAGTTTAATGAGCAGTTCTTC. This codes for CASSYAGEFNEQFF.

Here the CDR3 DNA reads TGTGCCAGCAGCAGAACGTTTGGGACGGGGGCATACGAGCAGTACTTC. This sequence encodes CASSRTFGTGAYEQYF. This chain links TRBV7-9 with TRBJ2-5; D is perhaps TRBD1 or TRBD2 (6 bases each). The J call is in doubt because the DNA end fits TRBJ2-7 better. Germline V lookup: CDR1 SEHNR, CDR2 FQNEAQ (reference sequence). This CDR3 spans 16 amino acids.